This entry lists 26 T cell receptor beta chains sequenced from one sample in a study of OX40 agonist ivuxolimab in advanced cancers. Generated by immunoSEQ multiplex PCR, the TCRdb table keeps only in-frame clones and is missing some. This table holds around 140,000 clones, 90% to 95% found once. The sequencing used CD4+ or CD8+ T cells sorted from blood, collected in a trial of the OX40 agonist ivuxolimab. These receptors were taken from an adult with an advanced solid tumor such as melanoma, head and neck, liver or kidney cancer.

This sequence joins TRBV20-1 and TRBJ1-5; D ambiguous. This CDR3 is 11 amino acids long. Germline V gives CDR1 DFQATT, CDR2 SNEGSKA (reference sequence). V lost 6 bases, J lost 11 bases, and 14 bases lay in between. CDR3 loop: CSARRPGAQHF. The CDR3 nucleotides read TGCAGTGCGCGGAGGCCTGGGGCCCAGCATTTT.

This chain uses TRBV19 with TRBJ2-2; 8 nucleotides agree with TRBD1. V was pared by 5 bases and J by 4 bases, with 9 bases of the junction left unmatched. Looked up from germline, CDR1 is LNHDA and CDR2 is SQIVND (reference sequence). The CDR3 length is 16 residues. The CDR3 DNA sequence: TGTGCCAGTAGTGTGGGATGGACAGGGCGCACCGGGGAGCTGTTTTTT. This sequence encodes CASSVGWTGRTGELFF. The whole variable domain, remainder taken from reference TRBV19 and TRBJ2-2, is DGGITQSPKYLFRKEGQNVTLSCEQNLNHDAMYWYRQDPGQGLRLIYYSQIVNDFQKGDIAEGYSVSREKKESFPLTVTSAQKNPTAFYLCASSVGWTGRTGELFFGEGSRLTVL.

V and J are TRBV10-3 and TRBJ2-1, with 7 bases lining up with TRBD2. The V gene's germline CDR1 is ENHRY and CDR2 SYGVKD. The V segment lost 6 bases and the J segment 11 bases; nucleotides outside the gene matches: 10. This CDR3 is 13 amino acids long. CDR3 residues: CAIRMEREGQQFF. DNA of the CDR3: TGTGCCATCAGAATGGAGAGGGAGGGCCAGCAGTTCTTC.

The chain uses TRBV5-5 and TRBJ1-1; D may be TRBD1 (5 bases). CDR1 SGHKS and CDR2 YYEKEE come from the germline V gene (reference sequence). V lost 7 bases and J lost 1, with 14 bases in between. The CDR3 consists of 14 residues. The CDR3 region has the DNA TGTGCCAGCGCTATTGGGGCCCAGAACACTGAAGCTTTCTTT. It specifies CASAIGAQNTEAFF.

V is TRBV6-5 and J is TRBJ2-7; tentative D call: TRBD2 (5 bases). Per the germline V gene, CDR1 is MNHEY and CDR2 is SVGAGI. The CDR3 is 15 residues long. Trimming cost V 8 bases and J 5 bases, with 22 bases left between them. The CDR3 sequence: CASRREEGKRHEQYF. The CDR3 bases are TGTGCCAGCCGTCGCGAAGAGGGCAAACGGCACGAGCAGTACTTC.

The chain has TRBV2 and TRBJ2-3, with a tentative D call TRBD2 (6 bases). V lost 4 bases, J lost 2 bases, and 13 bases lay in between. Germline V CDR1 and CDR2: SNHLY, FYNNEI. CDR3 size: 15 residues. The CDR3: CASSGLDFNTDTQYF. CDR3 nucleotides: TGTGCCAGCAGTGGACTAGATTTTAACACAGATACGCAGTATTTT.

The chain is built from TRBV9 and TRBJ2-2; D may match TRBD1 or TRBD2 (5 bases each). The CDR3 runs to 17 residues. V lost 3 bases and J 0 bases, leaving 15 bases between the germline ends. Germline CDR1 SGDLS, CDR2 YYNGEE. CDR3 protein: CASSAKLGTANTGELFF. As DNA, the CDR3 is TGTGCCAGCAGCGCAAAACTCGGGACCGCGAACACCGGGGAGCTGTTTTTT.

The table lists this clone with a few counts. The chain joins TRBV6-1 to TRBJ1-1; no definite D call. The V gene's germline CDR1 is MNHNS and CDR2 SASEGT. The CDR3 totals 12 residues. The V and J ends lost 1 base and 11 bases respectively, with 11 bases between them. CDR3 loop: CASSEGGLGAFF. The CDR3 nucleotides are TGTGCCAGCAGTGAAGGCGGACTGGGGGCTTTCTTT.

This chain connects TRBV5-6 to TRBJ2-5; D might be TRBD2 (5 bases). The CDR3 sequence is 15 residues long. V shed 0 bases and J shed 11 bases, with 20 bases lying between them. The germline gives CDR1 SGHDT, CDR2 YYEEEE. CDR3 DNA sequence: TGTGCCAGCAGCTTGGGCCTAGCCACCCTCATAGAGCAGTACTTC. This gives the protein CASSLGLATLIEQYF.

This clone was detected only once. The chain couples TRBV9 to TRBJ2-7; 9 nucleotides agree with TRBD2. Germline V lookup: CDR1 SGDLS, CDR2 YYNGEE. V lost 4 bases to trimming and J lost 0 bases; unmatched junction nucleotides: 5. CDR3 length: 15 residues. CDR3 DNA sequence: TGTGCCAGCAGCCCTAGCGGGGCCATCTCCTACGAGCAGTACTTC. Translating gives CASSPSGAISYEQYF.

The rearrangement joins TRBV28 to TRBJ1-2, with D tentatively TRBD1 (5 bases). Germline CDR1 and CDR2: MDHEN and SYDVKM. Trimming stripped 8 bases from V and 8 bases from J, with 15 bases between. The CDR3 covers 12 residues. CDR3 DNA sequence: TGTGCCAGCTGCCAGGGTTCTTCAGGCTACACCTTC. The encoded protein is CASCQGSSGYTF.

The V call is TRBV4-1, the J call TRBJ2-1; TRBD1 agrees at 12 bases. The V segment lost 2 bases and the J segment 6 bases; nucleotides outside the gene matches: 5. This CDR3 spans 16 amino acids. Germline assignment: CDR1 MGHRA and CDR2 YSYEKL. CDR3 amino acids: CASSQTRDRGRNEQFF. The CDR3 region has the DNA TGCGCCAGCAGCCAAACCCGGGACAGGGGGCGCAATGAGCAGTTCTTC.

In DNA, the CDR3 is TGTGCCAGCAGAGACAGGGCCGTCGGGTATGGCTACACCTTC. It is translated as CASRDRAVGYGYTF. The chain carries TRBV6-5 and TRBJ1-2; 7 bases agree with TRBD1. CDR1 and CDR2 (germline): MNHEY, SVGAGI. The CDR3 consists of 14 residues. V dropped 6 bases and J dropped 5; count of bases not matched to a gene: 9.

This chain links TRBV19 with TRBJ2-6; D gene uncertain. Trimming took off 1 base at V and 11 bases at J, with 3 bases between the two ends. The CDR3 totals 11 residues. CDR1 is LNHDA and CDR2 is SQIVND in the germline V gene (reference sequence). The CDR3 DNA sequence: TGTGCCAGTAGTATAGGAGACGTCCTGACTTTC. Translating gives CASSIGDVLTF.

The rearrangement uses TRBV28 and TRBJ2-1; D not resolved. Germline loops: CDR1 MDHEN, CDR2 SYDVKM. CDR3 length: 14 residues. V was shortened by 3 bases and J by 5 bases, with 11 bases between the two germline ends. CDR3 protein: CASSFGRRNNEQFF. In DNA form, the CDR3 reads TGTGCCAGCAGTTTTGGGCGGAGAAACAATGAGCAGTTCTTC.

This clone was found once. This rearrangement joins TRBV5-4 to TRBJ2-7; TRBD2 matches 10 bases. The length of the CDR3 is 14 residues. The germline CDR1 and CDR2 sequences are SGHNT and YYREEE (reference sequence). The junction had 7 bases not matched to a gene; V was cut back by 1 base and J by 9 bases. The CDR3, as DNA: TGTGCCAGCAGCTTGAAGAGCGGGGGGGTCGTGCAGTACTTC. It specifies CASSLKSGGVVQYF.

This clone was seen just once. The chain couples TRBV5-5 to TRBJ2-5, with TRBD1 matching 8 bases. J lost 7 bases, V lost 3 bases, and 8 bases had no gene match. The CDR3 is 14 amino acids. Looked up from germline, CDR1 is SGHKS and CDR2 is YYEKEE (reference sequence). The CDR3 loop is CASSSGQAWGTQYF. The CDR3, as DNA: TGTGCCAGCAGCTCGGGACAGGCTTGGGGGACCCAGTACTTC.

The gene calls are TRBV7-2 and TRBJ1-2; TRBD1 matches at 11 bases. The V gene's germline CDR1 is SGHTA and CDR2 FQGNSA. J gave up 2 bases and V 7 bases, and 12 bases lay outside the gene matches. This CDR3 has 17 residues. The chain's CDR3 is CASNRKDRGRLNYGYTF. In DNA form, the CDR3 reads TGTGCCAGCAACCGAAAGGACAGGGGGCGGCTAAACTATGGCTACACCTTC.

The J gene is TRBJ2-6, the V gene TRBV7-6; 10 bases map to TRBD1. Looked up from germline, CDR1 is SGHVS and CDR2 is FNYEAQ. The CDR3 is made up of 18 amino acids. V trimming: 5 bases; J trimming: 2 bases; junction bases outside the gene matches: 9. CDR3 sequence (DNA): TGTGCCAGCAGCCCGCCACCGGGGACAGGGGCTGGGGCCAACGTCCTGACTTTC. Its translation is CASSPPPGTGAGANVLTF.

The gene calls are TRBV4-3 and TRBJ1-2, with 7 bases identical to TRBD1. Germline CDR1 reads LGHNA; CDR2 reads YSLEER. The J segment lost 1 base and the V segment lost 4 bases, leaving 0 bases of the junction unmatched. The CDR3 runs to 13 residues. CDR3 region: CASSRDSNYGYTF. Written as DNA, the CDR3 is TGCGCCAGCAGCCGGGACAGTAACTATGGCTACACCTTC.

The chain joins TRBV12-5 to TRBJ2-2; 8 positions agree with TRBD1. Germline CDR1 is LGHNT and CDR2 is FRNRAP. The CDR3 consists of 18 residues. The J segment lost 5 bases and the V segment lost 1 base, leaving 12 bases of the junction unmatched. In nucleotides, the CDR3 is TGTGCTAGTGGTTTGGAACATAAGGACAGGGTCAGAACCGGGGAGCTGTTTTTT. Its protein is CASGLEHKDRVRTGELFF.

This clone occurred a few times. CDR3 region: CASRQQTNTEAFF. The CDR3, as DNA: TGTGCCAGTAGACAACAGACGAACACTGAAGCTTTCTTT. V gene TRBV19 combines with J gene TRBJ1-1; D unresolved. This CDR3 comprises 13 residues. CDR1 is LNHDA and CDR2 is SQIVND in the germline V gene (reference sequence). V lost 6 bases, J lost 1 base, and 9 bases lay in between. Together with reference TRBV19 and TRBJ1-1, the CDR3 gives the full variable domain: DGGITQSPKYLFRKEGQNVTLSCEQNLNHDAMYWYRQDPGQGLRLIYYSQIVNDFQKGDIAEGYSVSREKKESFPLTVTSAQKNPTAFYLCASRQQTNTEAFFGQGTRLTVV.

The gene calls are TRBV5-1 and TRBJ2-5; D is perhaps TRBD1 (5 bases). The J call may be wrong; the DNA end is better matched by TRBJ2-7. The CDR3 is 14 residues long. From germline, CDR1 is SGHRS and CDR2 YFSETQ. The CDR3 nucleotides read TGCGCCAGCAGCACTGACAGCCTCCCCTACGAGCAGTACTTC. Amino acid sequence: CASSTDSLPYEQYF.

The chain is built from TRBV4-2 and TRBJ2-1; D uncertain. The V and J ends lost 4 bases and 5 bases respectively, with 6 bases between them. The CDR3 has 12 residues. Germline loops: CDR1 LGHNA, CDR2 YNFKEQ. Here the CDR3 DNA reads TGTGCCAGCAGCCGTGGTAACAATGAGCAGTTCTTC. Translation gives CASSRGNNEQFF.

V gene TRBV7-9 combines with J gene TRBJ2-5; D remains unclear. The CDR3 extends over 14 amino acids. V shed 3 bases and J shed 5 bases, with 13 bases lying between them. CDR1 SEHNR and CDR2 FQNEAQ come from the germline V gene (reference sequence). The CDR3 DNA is TGTGCCAGCAGCTTTCTAACAAACGGGGAGACCCAGTACTTC. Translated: CASSFLTNGETQYF.

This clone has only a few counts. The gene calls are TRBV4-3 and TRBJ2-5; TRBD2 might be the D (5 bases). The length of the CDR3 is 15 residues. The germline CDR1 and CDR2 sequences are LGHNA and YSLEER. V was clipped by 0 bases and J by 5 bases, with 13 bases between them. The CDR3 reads CASSQDGLAAETQYF. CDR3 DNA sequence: TGCGCCAGCAGCCAAGATGGGCTAGCTGCGGAGACCCAGTACTTC.